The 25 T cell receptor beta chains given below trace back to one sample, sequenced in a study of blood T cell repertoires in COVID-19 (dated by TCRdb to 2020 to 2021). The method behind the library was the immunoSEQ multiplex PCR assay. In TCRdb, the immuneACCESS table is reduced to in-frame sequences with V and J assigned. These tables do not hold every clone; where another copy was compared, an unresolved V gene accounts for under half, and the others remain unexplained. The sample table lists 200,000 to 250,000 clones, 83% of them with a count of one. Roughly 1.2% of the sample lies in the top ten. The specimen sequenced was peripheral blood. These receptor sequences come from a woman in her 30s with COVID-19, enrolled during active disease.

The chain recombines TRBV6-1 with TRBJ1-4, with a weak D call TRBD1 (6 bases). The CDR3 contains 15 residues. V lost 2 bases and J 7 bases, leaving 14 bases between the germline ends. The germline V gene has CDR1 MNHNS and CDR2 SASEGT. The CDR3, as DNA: TGTGCCAGCAGTGAAACGGCAGGGGCCGGTGAAAAACTGTTTTTT. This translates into CASSETAGAGEKLFF.

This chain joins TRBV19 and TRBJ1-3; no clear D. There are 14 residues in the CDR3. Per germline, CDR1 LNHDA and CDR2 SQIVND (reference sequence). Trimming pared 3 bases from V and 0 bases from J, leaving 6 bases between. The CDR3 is CASSIRGSGNTIYF. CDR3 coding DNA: TGTGCCAGTAGTATTCGGGGCTCTGGAAACACCATATATTTT.

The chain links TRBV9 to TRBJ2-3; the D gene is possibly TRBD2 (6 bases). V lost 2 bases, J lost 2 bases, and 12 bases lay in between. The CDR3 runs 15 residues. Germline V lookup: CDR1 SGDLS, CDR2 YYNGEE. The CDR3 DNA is TGTGCCAGCAGCGTGGGCGGGATTTACACAGATACGCAGTATTTT. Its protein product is CASSVGGIYTDTQYF. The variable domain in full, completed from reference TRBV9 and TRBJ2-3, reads DSGVTQTPKHLITATGQRVTLRCSPRSGDLSVYWYQQSLDQGLQFLIQYYNGEERAKGNILERFSAQQFPDLHSELNLSSLELGDSALYFCASSVGGIYTDTQYFGPGTRLTVL.

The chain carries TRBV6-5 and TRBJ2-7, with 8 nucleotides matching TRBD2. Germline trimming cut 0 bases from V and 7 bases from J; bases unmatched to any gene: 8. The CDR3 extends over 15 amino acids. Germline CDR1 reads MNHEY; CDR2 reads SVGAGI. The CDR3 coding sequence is TGTGCCAGCAGTTACTCGGCGGGAGGTTATTGGGAGCAGTACTTC. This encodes CASSYSAGGYWEQYF.

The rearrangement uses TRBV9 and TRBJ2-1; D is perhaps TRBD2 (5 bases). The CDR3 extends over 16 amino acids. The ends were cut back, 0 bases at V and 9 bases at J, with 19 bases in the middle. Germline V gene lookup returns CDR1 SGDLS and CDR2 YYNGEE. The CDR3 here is CASSVGEGLWFTEQFF. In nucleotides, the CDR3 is TGTGCCAGCAGCGTAGGTGAGGGTTTGTGGTTCACTGAGCAGTTCTTC.

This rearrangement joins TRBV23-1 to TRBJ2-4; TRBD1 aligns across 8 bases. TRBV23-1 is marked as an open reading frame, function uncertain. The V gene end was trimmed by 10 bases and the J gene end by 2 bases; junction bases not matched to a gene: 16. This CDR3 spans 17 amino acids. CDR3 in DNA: TGCGCCACCCACCACAGGGGGAAGAAGGAAACCAAAAACATTCAGTACTTC. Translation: CATHHRGKKETKNIQYF.

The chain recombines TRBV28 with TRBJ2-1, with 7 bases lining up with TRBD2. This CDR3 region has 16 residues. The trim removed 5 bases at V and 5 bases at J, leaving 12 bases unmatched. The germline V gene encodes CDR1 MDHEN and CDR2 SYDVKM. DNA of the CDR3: TGTGCCAGCAGTGCGCTCGCGGGAGTAGTCGACAATGAGCAGTTCTTC. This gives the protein CASSALAGVVDNEQFF. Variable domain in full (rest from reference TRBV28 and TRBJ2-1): DVKVTQSSRYLVKRTGEKVFLECVQDMDHENMFWYRQDPGLGLRLIYFSYDVKMKEKGDIPEGYSVSREKKERFSLILESASTNQTSMYLCASSALAGVVDNEQFFGPGTRLTVL.

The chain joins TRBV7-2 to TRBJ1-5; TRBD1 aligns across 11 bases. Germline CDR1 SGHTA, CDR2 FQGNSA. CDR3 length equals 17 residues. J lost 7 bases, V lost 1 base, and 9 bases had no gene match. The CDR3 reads CASSLGGTGGPSQPQHF. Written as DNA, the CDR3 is TGTGCCAGCAGCTTAGGGGGGACAGGGGGTCCCTCACAGCCCCAGCATTTT.

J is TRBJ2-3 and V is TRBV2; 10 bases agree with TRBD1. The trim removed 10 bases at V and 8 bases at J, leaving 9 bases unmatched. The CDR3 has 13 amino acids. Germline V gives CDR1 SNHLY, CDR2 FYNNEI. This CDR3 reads CAIQPGQGITQYF. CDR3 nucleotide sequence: TGTGCCATCCAACCGGGACAGGGGATTACGCAGTATTTT.

CDR3 amino acids: CASTRIGPGKNIQYF. The CDR3 nucleotides are TGTGCCAGCACCCGTATTGGGCCAGGGAAAAACATTCAGTACTTC. The rearrangement uses TRBV7-2 and TRBJ2-4; D perhaps matches TRBD1 (5 bases). Per germline, CDR1 SGHTA and CDR2 FQGNSA. The CDR3 totals 15 residues. Between the trimmed V and J ends, which lost 7 bases and 4 bases, there was a span of 17 bases.

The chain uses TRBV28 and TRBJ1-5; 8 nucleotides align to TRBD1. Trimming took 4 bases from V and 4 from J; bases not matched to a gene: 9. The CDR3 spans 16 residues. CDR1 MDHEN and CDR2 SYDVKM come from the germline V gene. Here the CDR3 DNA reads TGTGCCAGCAGTTCAACCTCGGGACAGGCGAATCAGCCCCAGCATTTT. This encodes CASSSTSGQANQPQHF.

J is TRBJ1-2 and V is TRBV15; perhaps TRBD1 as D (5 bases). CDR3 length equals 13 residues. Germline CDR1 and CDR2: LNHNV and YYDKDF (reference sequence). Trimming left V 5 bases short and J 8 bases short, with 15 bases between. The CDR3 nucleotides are TGTGCCACCAGCCCTCCGGGGGAAGGAGGCTACACCTTC. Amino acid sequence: CATSPPGEGGYTF.

The CDR3 coding sequence is TGTGCCAGCAGTCGGACTAGCGGGAGGGCGGGGGAGACCCAGTACTTC. This encodes CASSRTSGRAGETQYF. The V and J genes are TRBV27 and TRBJ2-5; 15 bases match TRBD2. CDR1 and CDR2 (germline): MNHEY, SMNVEV (reference sequence). Trimming removed 5 bases from V and 5 bases from J; junction bases left unmatched: 6. The CDR3 runs to 16 residues.

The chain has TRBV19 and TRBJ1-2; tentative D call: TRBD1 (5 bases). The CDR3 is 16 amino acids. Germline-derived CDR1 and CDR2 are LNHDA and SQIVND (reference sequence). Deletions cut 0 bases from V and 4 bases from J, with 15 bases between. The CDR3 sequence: CASSIDGGFSPYGYTF. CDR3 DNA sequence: TGTGCCAGTAGTATAGACGGGGGGTTCTCCCCCTATGGCTACACCTTC.

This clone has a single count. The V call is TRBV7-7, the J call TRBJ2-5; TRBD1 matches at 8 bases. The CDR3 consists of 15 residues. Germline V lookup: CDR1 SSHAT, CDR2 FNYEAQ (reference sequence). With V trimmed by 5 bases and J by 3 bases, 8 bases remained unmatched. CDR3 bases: TGTGCCAGCAGCACCCTGACAGGGGTAAAAGAGACCCAGTACTTC. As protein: CASSTLTGVKETQYF.

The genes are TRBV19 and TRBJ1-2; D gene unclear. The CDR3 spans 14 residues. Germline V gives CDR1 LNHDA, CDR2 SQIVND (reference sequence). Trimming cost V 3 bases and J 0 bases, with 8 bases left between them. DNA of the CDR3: TGTGCCAGTAGTATGGGCATTGCTAACTATGGCTACACCTTC. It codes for CASSMGIANYGYTF.

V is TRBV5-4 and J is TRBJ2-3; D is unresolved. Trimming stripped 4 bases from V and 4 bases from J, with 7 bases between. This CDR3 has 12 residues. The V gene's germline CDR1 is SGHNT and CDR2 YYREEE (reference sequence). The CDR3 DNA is TGTGCCAGCAGCGTCGGGTCAGATACGCAGTATTTT. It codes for CASSVGSDTQYF.

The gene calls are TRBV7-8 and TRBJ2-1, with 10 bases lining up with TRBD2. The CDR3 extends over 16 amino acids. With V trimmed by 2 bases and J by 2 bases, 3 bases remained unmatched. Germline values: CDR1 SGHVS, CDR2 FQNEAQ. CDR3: CASSLSLAGAYNEQFF. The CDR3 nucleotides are TGTGCCAGCAGCTTATCCCTAGCGGGGGCCTACAATGAGCAGTTCTTC.

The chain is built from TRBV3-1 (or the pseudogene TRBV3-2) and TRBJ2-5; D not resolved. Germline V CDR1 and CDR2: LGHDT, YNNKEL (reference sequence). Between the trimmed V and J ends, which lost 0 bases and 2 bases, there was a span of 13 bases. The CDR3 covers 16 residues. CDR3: CASSQDSPTLQETQYF. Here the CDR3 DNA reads TGTGCCAGCAGCCAAGATTCCCCGACTCTGCAAGAGACCCAGTACTTC.

The CDR3 here is CASTWASTDTQYF. CDR3 coding DNA: TGTGCCAGCACTTGGGCCTCCACAGATACGCAGTATTTT. The chain couples TRBV2 to TRBJ2-3; D is unclear. The V end lost 7 bases, the J end lost 2 bases, and 10 bases lay between the germline ends. The CDR3 is 13 residues long. The germline V gene has CDR1 SNHLY and CDR2 FYNNEI.

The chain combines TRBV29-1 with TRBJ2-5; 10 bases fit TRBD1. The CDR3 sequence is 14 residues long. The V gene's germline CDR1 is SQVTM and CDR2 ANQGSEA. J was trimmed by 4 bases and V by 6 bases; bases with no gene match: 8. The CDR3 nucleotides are TGCAGCGTAGACAGGGGGCGATCTGGAGAGACCCAGTACTTC. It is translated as CSVDRGRSGETQYF.

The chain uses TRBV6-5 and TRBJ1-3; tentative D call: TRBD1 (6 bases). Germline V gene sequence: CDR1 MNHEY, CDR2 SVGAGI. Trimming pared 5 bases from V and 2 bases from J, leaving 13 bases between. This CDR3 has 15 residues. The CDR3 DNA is TGTGCCAGCAGTCTACTTGGGGGCACTGGAAACACCATATATTTT. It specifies CASSLLGGTGNTIYF.

CDR3 sequence: CATSRETRSGPGELFF. CDR3 bases: TGTGCCACCAGCAGAGAGACCCGGTCAGGGCCCGGGGAGCTGTTTTTT. The rearrangement joins TRBV15 to TRBJ2-2; perhaps TRBD1 as D (5 bases). V was clipped by 0 bases and J by 6 bases, with 14 bases between them. This CDR3 has 16 amino acids. The germline V gene encodes CDR1 LNHNV and CDR2 YYDKDF (reference sequence).

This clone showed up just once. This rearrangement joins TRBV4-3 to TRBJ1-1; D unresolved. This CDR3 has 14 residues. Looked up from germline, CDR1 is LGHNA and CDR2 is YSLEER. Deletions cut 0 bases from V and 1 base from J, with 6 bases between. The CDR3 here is CASSQDPRNTEAFF. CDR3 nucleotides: TGCGCCAGCAGCCAAGACCCCAGGAACACTGAAGCTTTCTTT.

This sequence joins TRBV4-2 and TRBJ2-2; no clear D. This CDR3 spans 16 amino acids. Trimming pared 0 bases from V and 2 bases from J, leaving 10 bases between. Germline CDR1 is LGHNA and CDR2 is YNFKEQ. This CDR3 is CASSQESQRNTGELFF. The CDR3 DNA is TGTGCCAGCAGCCAAGAATCCCAGCGAAACACCGGGGAGCTGTTTTTT.